The 7 T cell receptor beta chains given below trace back to one sample, sequenced in a study of blood T cell repertoires in COVID-19. The protocol was immunoSEQ multiplex PCR, while the TCRdb copy is restricted to in-frame clones and leaves out a portion. This table holds about 97,000 clones, 84% found once. Sequenced input: peripheral blood. These receptors were obtained from a man aged 40-50 years with active or convalescent COVID-19.

This sequence joins TRBV3-1 (or the pseudogene TRBV3-2) and TRBJ1-6; no definite D call. This CDR3 is built from 14 residues. Germline V CDR1 and CDR2: LGHDT, YNNKEL (reference sequence). V gave up 2 bases and J gave up 7 bases, with 9 bases separating them. The CDR3 region is CASSQRLANSPLHF. The CDR3 region has the DNA TGTGCCAGCAGCCAACGCCTGGCCAATTCACCCCTCCACTTT.

The chain uses TRBV9 and TRBJ1-1, with D possibly matching TRBD1 (6 bases). V dropped 3 bases and J dropped 11 bases, with 14 bases sitting between them. The CDR3 consists of 12 residues. The germline gives CDR1 SGDLS, CDR2 YYNGEE. The CDR3 sequence: CASSAEGGTAFF. CDR3 DNA: TGTGCCAGCAGCGCCGAGGGGGGGACGGCTTTCTTT.

The rearrangement links TRBV7-2 to TRBJ1-3, with D perhaps matching TRBD1 (5 bases). From germline, CDR1 is SGHTA and CDR2 FQGNSA. The V gene lost 5 bases and the J gene lost 2 bases, with 13 bases spanning the gap. The CDR3 sequence is 15 residues long. CDR3 sequence reads: CASSPQGLPGNTIYF. The CDR3 DNA reads TGTGCCAGCAGCCCTCAGGGACTACCTGGAAACACCATATATTTT.

The chain is built from TRBV7-9 and TRBJ2-1; 8 bases align to TRBD2. Trimming removed 5 bases from V and 7 bases from J; junction bases left unmatched: 10. This CDR3 is built from 15 residues. Looked up from germline, CDR1 is SEHNR and CDR2 is FQNEAQ (reference sequence). The CDR3: CASSARGGPENEQFF. The CDR3 region has the DNA TGTGCCAGCAGCGCTCGGGGGGGGCCCGAAAATGAGCAGTTCTTC.

V is TRBV7-8 and J is TRBJ2-5; 8 bases are a match to TRBD2. Trimming at V came to 5 bases and at J to 5 bases, leaving 10 bases not matched to a gene. CDR1 is SGHVS, CDR2 FQNEAQ, per germline. The CDR3 spans 15 residues. The CDR3 DNA is TGTGCCAGCAGCGGAATGGCGGGGGGAGGTGAGACCCAGTACTTC. Translation: CASSGMAGGGETQYF.

The chain employs TRBV5-4 and TRBJ2-3; 8 bases are shared with TRBD2. Germline CDR1 is SGHNT and CDR2 is YYREEE (reference sequence). CDR3 length: 12 residues. V was clipped by 6 bases and J by 4 bases; unmatched bases: 1. This chain's CDR3 is CASTGGADTQYF. The DNA of the CDR3 is TGTGCCAGCACCGGGGGGGCAGATACGCAGTATTTT.

The chain couples TRBV12-5 to TRBJ1-1, with D possibly matching TRBD1 (6 bases). V lost 0 bases and J 6 bases, leaving 17 bases between the germline ends. CDR3 length: 16 amino acids. Germline V CDR1 and CDR2: LGHNT, FRNRAP. The CDR3 loop reads CASGLVTDRHGPEAFF. CDR3 DNA sequence: TGTGCTAGTGGTTTGGTAACCGACAGGCACGGCCCTGAAGCTTTCTTT.